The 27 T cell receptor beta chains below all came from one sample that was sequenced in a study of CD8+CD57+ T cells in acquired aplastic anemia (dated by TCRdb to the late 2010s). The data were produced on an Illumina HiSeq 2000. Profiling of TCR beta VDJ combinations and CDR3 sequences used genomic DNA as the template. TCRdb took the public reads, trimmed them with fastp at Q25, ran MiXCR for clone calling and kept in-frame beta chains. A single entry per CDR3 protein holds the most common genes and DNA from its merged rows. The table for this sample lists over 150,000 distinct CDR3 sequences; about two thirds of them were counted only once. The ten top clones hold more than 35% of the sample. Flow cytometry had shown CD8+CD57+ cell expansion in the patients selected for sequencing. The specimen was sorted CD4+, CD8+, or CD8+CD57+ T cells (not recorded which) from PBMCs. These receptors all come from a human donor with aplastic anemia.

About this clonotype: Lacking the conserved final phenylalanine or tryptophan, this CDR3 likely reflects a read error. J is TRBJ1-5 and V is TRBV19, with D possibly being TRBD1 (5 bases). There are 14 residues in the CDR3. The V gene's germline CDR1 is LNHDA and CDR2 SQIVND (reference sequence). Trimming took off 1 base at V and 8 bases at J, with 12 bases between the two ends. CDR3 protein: CASSIVEGSKPQHL. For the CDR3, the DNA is TGTGCCAGTAGTATAGTGGAGGGGAGCAAGCCCCAGCATCTT.

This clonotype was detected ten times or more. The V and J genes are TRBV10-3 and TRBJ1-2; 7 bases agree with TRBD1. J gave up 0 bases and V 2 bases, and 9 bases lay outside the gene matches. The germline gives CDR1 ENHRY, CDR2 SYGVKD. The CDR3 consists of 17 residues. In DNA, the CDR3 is TGTGCCATCAGTGAGCGGGTAGGGGGCCAATCTAACTATGGCTACACCTTC. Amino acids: CAISERVGGQSNYGYTF.

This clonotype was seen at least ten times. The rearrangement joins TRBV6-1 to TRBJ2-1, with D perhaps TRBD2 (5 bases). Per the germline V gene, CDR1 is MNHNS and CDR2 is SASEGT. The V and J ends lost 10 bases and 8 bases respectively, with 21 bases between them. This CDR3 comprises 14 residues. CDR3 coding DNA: TGTGCCATCTCGGGGTGGGCCGTTGTCGATGAGCAGTTCTTC. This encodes CAISGWAVVDEQFF.

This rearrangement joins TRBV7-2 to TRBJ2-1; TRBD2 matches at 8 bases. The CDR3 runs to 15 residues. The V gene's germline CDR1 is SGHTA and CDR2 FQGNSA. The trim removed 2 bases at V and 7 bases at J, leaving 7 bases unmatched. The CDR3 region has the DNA TGTGCCAGCAGCTTACCGGGGGGGCAGGCGAATGAGCAGTTCTTC. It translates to CASSLPGGQANEQFF.

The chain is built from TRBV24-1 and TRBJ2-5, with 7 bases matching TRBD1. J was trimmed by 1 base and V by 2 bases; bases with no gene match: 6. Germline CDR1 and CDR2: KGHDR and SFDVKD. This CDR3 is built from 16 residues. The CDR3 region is CATSDSRQGGQETQYF. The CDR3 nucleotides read TGTGCCACCAGTGATTCCAGACAGGGCGGCCAAGAGACCCAGTACTTC.

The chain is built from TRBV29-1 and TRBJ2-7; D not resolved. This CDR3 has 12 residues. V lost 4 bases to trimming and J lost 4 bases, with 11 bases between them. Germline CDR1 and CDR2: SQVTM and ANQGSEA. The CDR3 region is CSVAPHPYEQYF. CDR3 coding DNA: TGCAGCGTTGCCCCTCACCCTTACGAGCAGTACTTC.

The CDR3 DNA follows: TGCGCCAGCAGCCAATCCAGAAGACCACGAGCCTACGAGCAGTACTTC. Its protein product is CASSQSRRPRAYEQYF. The rearrangement joins TRBV5-1 to TRBJ2-7; D is uncertain. Germline CDR1 and CDR2: SGHRS and YFSETQ. Trimming shortened V by 4 bases and J by 2 bases, and 19 bases separated the two germline ends. The CDR3 is made up of 16 amino acids.

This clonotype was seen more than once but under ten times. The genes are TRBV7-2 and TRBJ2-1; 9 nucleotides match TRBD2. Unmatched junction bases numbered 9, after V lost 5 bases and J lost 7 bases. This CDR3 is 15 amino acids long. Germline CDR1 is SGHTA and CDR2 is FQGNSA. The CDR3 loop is CASSMGLAEGNEQFF. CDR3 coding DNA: TGTGCCAGCAGCATGGGACTAGCCGAAGGGAATGAGCAGTTCTTC.

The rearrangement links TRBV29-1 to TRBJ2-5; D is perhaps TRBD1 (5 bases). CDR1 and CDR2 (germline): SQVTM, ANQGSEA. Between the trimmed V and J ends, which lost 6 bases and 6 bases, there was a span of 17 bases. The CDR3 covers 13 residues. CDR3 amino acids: CSVAQTVGQTQYF. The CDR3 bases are TGCAGCGTGGCCCAGACAGTGGGGCAGACCCAGTACTTC.

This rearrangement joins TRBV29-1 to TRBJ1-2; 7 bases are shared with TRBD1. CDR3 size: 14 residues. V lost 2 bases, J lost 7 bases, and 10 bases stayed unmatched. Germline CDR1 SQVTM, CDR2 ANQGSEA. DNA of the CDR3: TGCAGCGTTGAATCCCAGACAGGGATCGGTGGCTACACCTTC. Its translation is CSVESQTGIGGYTF.

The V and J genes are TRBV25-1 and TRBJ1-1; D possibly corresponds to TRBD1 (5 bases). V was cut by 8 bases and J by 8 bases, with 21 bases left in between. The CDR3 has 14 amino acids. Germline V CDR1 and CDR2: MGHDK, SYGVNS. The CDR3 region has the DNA TGTGCCAGCGCGGAAAAAACAGGAGAAGGAGAAGCTTTCTTT. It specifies CASAEKTGEGEAFF.

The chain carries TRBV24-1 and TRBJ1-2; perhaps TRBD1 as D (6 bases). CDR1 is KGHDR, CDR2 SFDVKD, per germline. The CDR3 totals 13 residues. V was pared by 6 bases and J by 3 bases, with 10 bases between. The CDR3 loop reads CATSFGQYYGYTF. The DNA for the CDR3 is TGTGCCACCAGTTTCGGACAGTACTATGGCTACACCTTC.

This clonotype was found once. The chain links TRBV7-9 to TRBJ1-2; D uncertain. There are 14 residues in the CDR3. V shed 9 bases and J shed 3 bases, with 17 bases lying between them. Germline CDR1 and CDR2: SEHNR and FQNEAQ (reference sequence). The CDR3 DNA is TGTGCCAGTAGTATCCGGGTTAGGGACTATGGCTACACCTTC. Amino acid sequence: CASSIRVRDYGYTF.

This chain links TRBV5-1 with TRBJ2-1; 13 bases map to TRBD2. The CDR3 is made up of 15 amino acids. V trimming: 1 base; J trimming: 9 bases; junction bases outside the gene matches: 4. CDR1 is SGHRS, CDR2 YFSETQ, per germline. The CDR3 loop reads CASSLITSGGGEQFF. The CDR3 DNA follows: TGCGCCAGCAGCTTGATTACTAGCGGGGGGGGTGAGCAGTTCTTC.

In nucleotides, the CDR3 is TGTGCCAGCAGCGTAGGGTTGGCGGCTCGTACAGATACGCAGTATTTT. It translates to CASSVGLAARTDTQYF. This rearrangement joins TRBV9 to TRBJ2-3; D is unresolved. CDR3 length equals 16 residues. Germline lookup yields CDR1 SGDLS and CDR2 YYNGEE. Trimming cost V 0 bases and J 3 bases, with 14 bases left between them.

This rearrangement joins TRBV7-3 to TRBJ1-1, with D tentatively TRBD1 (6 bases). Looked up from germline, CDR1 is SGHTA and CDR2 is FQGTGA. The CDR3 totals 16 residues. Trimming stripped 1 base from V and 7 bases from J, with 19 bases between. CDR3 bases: TGTGCCAGCAGCTTAAGATTTGATAGAGGGGGGGGTGAAGCTTTCTTT. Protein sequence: CASSLRFDRGGGEAFF.

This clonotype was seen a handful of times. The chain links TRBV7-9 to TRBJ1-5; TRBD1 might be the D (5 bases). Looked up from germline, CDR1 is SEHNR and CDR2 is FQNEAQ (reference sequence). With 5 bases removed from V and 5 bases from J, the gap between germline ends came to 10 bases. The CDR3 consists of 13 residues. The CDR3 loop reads CASSRTRDQPQHF. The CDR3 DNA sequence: TGTGCCAGCAGCCGGACAAGGGATCAGCCCCAGCATTTT.

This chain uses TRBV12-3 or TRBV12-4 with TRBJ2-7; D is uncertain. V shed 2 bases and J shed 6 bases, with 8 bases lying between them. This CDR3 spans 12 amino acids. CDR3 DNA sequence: TGTGCCAGCAGTTTACCCTTATCCGAGCAGTACTTC. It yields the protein CASSLPLSEQYF.

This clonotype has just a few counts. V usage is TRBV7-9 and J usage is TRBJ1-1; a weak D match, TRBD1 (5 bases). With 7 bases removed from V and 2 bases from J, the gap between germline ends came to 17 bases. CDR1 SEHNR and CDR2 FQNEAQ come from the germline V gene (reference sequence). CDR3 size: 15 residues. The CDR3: CASTPTRVRNTEAFF. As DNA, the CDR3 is TGTGCCAGCACCCCGACCAGGGTGAGAAACACTGAAGCTTTCTTT.

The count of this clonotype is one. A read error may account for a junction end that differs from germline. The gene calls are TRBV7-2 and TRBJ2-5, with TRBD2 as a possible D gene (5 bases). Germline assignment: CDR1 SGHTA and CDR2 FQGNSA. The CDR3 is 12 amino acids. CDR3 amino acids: CSSSLEGETQYF. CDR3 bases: TGTTCCAGCAGCTTAGAGGGAGAGACCCAGTACTTC.

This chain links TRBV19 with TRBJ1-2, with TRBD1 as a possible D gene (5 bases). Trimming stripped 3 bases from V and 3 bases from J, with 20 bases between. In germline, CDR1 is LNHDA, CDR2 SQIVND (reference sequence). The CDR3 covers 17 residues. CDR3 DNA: TGTGCCAGTAGTATCGAGGGTGGAGCTGACAGATACTATGGCTACACCTTC. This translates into CASSIEGGADRYYGYTF.

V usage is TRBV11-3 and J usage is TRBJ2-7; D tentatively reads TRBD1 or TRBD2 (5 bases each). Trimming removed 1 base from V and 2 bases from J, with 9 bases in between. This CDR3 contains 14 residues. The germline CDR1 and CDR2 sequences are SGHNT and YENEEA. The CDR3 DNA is TGTGCCAGCAGCTTAGGTTCGGGACCCTACGAGCAGTACTTC. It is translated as CASSLGSGPYEQYF.

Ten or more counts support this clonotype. CDR3 residues: CASRTGTDSGELFF. The CDR3, as DNA: TGTGCCAGCAGAACCGGGACAGACTCCGGGGAGCTGTTTTTT. The gene calls are TRBV6-2 or TRBV6-3 and TRBJ2-2; the match to TRBD1 covers 7 bases. CDR1 is MNHEY and CDR2 is SVGEGT in the germline V gene. The length of the CDR3 is 14 residues. V dropped 6 bases and J dropped 6; count of bases not matched to a gene: 7.

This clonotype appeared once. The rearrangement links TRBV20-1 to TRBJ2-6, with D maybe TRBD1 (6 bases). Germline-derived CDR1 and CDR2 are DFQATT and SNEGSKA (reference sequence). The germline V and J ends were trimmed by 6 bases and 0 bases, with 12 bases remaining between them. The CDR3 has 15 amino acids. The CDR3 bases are TGCAGTGCGAGGGACAAACGCTCTGGGGCCAACGTCCTGACTTTC. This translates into CSARDKRSGANVLTF.

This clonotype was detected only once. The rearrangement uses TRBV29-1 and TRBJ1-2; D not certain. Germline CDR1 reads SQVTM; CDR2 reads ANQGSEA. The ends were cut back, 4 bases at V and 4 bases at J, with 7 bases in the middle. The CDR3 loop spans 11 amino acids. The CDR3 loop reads CSVVGFYGYTF. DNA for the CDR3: TGCAGCGTTGTCGGCTTCTATGGCTACACCTTC.

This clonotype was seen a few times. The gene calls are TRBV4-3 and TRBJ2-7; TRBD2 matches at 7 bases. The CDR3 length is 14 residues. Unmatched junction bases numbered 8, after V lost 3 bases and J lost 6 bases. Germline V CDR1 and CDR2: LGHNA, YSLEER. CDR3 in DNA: TGCGCCAGCAGCCAGTCCCGGGACTACCCCGAGCAGTACTTC. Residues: CASSQSRDYPEQYF.

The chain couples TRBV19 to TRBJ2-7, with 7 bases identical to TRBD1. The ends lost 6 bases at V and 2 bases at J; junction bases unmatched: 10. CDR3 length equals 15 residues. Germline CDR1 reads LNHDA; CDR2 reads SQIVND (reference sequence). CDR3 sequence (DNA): TGTGCCAGTAGCTCTCAGGCAGGGGGAACCTACGAGCAGTACTTC. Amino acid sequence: CASSSQAGGTYEQYF. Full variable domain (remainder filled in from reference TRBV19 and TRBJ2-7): DGGITQSPKYLFRKEGQNVTLSCEQNLNHDAMYWYRQDPGQGLRLIYYSQIVNDFQKGDIAEGYSVSREKKESFPLTVTSAQKNPTAFYLCASSSQAGGTYEQYFGPGTRLTVT.